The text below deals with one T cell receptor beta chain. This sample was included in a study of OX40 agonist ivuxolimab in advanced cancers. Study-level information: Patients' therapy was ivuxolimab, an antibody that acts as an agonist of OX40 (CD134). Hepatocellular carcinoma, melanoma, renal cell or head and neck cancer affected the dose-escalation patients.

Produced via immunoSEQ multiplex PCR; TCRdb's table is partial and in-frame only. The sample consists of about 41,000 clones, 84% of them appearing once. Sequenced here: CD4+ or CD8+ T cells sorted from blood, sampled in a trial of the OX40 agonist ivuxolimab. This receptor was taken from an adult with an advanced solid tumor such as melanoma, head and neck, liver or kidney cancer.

CDR3 in DNA: TGTGCCAGCAGCTTGGCGGTGGAAGGGGGCAACTATGGCTACACCTTC. This translates into CASSLAVEGGNYGYTF. V and J are TRBV5-5 and TRBJ1-2, with 7 positions matching TRBD1. This CDR3 region has 16 residues. With V trimmed by 0 bases and J by 2 bases, 7 bases remained unmatched. Looked up from germline, CDR1 is SGHKS and CDR2 is YYEKEE (reference sequence).